The 20 T cell receptor beta chains reported below all come from one sample, sequenced in a study of blood T cells in healthy people across ages. The authors ran a second PCR of 7 to 11 cycles using a sample-barcoded 5' primer and a J-beta primer mix. In TCRdb, the 5' RACE reads were re-called with MiXCR into one record per CDR3 protein. The profile covers about 1.4 million distinct CDR3 sequences, with around 59% appearing a single time and 6.5% to 8.5% taken by the ten largest. The sequencing input was blood. All receptors come from a man between 18 and 29 years old in good health.

The chain uses TRBV29-1 and TRBJ1-1; D ambiguous. From germline, CDR1 is SQVTM and CDR2 ANQGSEA. Deletions cut 6 bases from V and 6 bases from J, with 11 bases between. CDR3 size: 11 residues. In DNA, the CDR3 is TGCAGCGTCGCAGGAGGAGCTGAAGCTTTCTTT. Amino acids: CSVAGGAEAFF.

The chain couples TRBV13 to TRBJ2-7, with a tentative D call TRBD2 (6 bases). V dropped 8 bases and J dropped 2 bases, with 16 bases sitting between them. CDR3 length: 14 residues. Germline CDR1 PRHDT, CDR2 FYEKMQ (reference sequence). CDR3 DNA: TGTGCCAGCGGACTATTGCGGTTGGCCTACGAGCAGTACTTC. This encodes CASGLLRLAYEQYF.

This clonotype came up once. The chain employs TRBV2 and TRBJ2-5; D remains ambiguous. Germline CDR1 is SNHLY and CDR2 is FYNNEI. V shed 0 bases and J shed 3 bases, with 11 bases lying between them. The CDR3 covers 15 residues. The CDR3 DNA follows: TGTGCCAGCAGTGAAGCGCAAGGCGTTAAAGAGACCCAGTACTTC. The encoded protein is CASSEAQGVKETQYF.

This clonotype turned up a few times. V and J are TRBV5-6 and TRBJ1-6; 10 bases agree with TRBD1. CDR3 length equals 17 residues. Germline CDR1 is SGHDT and CDR2 is YYEEEE. V was clipped by 4 bases and J by 1 base; unmatched bases: 5. DNA for the CDR3: TGTGCCAGCAGCCGGGGACAGGGGTTTTCCTATAATTCACCCCTCCACTTT. It is translated as CASSRGQGFSYNSPLHF.

J is TRBJ2-3 and V is TRBV3-1; D might be TRBD2 (5 bases). Germline CDR1 LGHDT, CDR2 YNNKEL (reference sequence). V was shortened by 4 bases and J by 2 bases, with 13 bases between the two germline ends. The CDR3 covers 15 residues. CDR3 coding DNA: TGTGCCAGCAGCCGGAGCGGAGAGTTCACAGATACGCAGTATTTT. Its translation is CASSRSGEFTDTQYF.

The chain recombines TRBV4-1 with TRBJ2-1; 9 nucleotides align to TRBD1. V shed 6 bases and J 7 bases; nucleotides not matched to a gene: 10. Germline CDR1 is MGHRA and CDR2 is YSYEKL. This CDR3 is 15 amino acids long. The CDR3 nucleotides read TGCGCCAGCAGTAACGTACAGGGGGCGCTGAATGAGCAGTTCTTC. It encodes CASSNVQGALNEQFF.

The chain couples TRBV5-1 to TRBJ2-7; D is tentatively TRBD1 or TRBD2 (5 bases each). V lost 5 bases and J lost 1, with 13 bases in between. CDR3 length: 14 amino acids. The V gene's germline CDR1 is SGHRS and CDR2 YFSETQ. CDR3 in DNA: TGCGCCAGCAGTAGAGGGGAAGGTTCCTACGAGCAGTACTTC. Protein product: CASSRGEGSYEQYF.

This chain links TRBV6-6 with TRBJ2-5; D remains unclear. This CDR3 has 11 amino acids. V dropped 6 bases and J dropped 9 bases, with 11 bases sitting between them. Germline assignment: CDR1 MNHNY and CDR2 SVGAGI (reference sequence). In nucleotides, the CDR3 is TGTGCCAGCAGCCCGGATGGGGCCCAGTACTTC. Protein sequence: CASSPDGAQYF.

This clonotype has only a few counts. The rearrangement links TRBV2 to TRBJ1-6; possible D gene TRBD1, 6 bases. The V and J ends lost 0 bases and 7 bases respectively, with 7 bases between them. The V gene's germline CDR1 is SNHLY and CDR2 FYNNEI. This CDR3 comprises 14 residues. CDR3 in DNA: TGTGCCAGCAGTGAAGCCAGGGGAAATTCACCCCTCCACTTT. It translates to CASSEARGNSPLHF.

The V gene is TRBV29-1, the J gene TRBJ2-1; D may be TRBD2 (5 bases). Between the trimmed V and J ends, which lost 3 bases and 6 bases, there was a span of 12 bases. The CDR3 covers 13 residues. Per the germline V gene, CDR1 is SQVTM and CDR2 is ANQGSEA. The CDR3 reads CSVDAGWGNEQFF. CDR3 nucleotides: TGCAGCGTTGATGCGGGTTGGGGCAATGAGCAGTTCTTC.

This rearrangement joins TRBV25-1 to TRBJ1-6; D unresolved. The V end lost 6 bases, the J end lost 0 bases, and 9 bases lay between the germline ends. Germline lookup yields CDR1 MGHDK and CDR2 SYGVNS. This CDR3 has 15 residues. CDR3 loop: CASRTASSYNSPLHF. The CDR3 bases are TGTGCCAGCAGGACTGCCAGCTCCTATAATTCACCCCTCCACTTT.

This clonotype is a singleton in its sample. The gene calls are TRBV4-2 and TRBJ1-6, with D perhaps TRBD1 (6 bases). Germline CDR1 reads LGHNA; CDR2 reads YNFKEQ. Trimming shortened V by 2 bases and J by 8 bases, and 10 bases separated the two germline ends. This CDR3 has 14 residues. The CDR3 here is CASSQSGVDSPLHF. CDR3 nucleotides: TGTGCCAGCAGCCAATCAGGGGTGGATTCACCCCTCCACTTT.

J is TRBJ2-7 and V is TRBV6-2 or TRBV6-3, with D perhaps matching TRBD1 (6 bases). Germline CDR1 MNHEY, CDR2 SVGEGT. V shed 5 bases and J shed 0 bases, with 17 bases lying between them. The CDR3 contains 16 residues. The CDR3 DNA reads as TGTGCCAGCAGTGGCGAGGGGGTTAGCAGCTCCTACGAGCAGTACTTC. The encoded protein is CASSGEGVSSSYEQYF.

The CDR3 loop is CASSRTGDNDYEQYF. CDR3 DNA sequence: TGTGCCAGCAGCCGAACAGGGGATAACGACTACGAGCAGTACTTC. This rearrangement joins TRBV5-5 to TRBJ2-4; 7 positions agree with TRBD1. With the DNA end fitting TRBJ2-7 better, the J assignment may be wrong. CDR3 length: 15 residues. Germline CDR1 and CDR2: SGHKS and YYEKEE (reference sequence).

The V gene is TRBV6-1, the J gene TRBJ2-7; D remains unclear. The CDR3 consists of 13 residues. Germline CDR1 is MNHNS and CDR2 is SASEGT. V was clipped by 4 bases and J by 4 bases, with 11 bases between them. The CDR3 sequence is CASSGIGLYEQYF. CDR3 bases: TGTGCCAGCAGTGGGATAGGGCTATACGAGCAGTACTTC.

J is TRBJ2-5 and V is TRBV5-1; 9 nucleotides line up with TRBD2. The CDR3 spans 17 residues. The V gene end was trimmed by 0 bases and the J gene end by 5 bases; junction bases not matched to a gene: 11. Germline values: CDR1 SGHRS, CDR2 YFSETQ. The CDR3 DNA sequence: TGCGCCAGCAGCTTGGCGGTTGGCGGGAGGGCCGACGAGACCCAGTACTTC. Translated: CASSLAVGGRADETQYF.

This clonotype was detected only a few times. The J gene is TRBJ1-1, the V gene TRBV27; D unclear. Trimming shortened V by 5 bases and J by 1 base, and 5 bases separated the two germline ends. The CDR3 spans 12 residues. Germline-derived CDR1 and CDR2 are MNHEY and SMNVEV (reference sequence). The CDR3 is CASSDRNTEAFF. The CDR3 DNA reads TGTGCCAGCAGTGACCGGAACACTGAAGCTTTCTTT.

The CDR3: CSVEQGTGRDWAYEQYF. CDR3 DNA: TGCAGCGTTGAGCAGGGGACGGGCAGAGATTGGGCCTACGAGCAGTACTTC. The chain couples TRBV29-1 to TRBJ2-7, with D perhaps TRBD1 (6 bases). CDR3 length: 17 amino acids. V was trimmed by 3 bases and J by 2 bases, leaving 23 bases between them. The germline V gene encodes CDR1 SQVTM and CDR2 ANQGSEA.

The chain couples TRBV25-1 to TRBJ1-2; maybe TRBD1 (5 bases). Per germline, CDR1 MGHDK and CDR2 SYGVNS. This CDR3 has 13 residues. V lost 4 bases to trimming and J lost 6 bases, with 12 bases between them. Written as DNA, the CDR3 is TGTGCCAGCAGTGTAAGGGGCACGGATGGCTACACCTTC. This sequence encodes CASSVRGTDGYTF.

The chain employs TRBV4-1 and TRBJ2-6; no clear D. Germline V gene data show CDR1 as MGHRA and CDR2 as YSYEKL. The CDR3 has 16 residues. V was pared by 2 bases and J by 2 bases, with 10 bases between. This CDR3 is CASSQQQITGANVLTF. CDR3 DNA: TGCGCCAGCAGCCAACAACAGATTACTGGGGCCAACGTCCTGACTTTC.